The 29 T cell receptor beta chains reported below all come from one sample, sequenced in a study of cytomegalovirus exposure and HLA in healthy donors. The PCR contained 60 Vbeta and 13 Jbeta primers. Assay used: immunoSEQ multiplex PCR; TCRdb lists only in-frame clones, some missing. The table has some 150,000 clones, roughly 77% seen once. Sequencing input: PBMCs. These receptors came from a man aged 25-45 years in good health and CMV-seropositive.

The rearrangement links TRBV11-1 to TRBJ2-7; TRBD2 agrees at 7 bases. The CDR3 contains 13 residues. In germline, CDR1 is SGHAT, CDR2 FQDESV (reference sequence). J was trimmed by 4 bases and V by 3 bases; bases with no gene match: 3. The CDR3 is CASSFAGEYEQYF. The CDR3, as DNA: TGTGCCAGCAGCTTTGCGGGAGAATACGAGCAGTACTTC.

This chain connects TRBV7-6 to TRBJ1-5; the D gene is possibly TRBD1 (6 bases). The ends were cut back, 5 bases at V and 7 bases at J, with 15 bases in the middle. CDR1 and CDR2 from the germline V gene are SGHVS and FNYEAQ. The CDR3 is 14 amino acids. The CDR3 sequence: CASSPGGGGQPQHF. As DNA, the CDR3 is TGTGCCAGCAGCCCTGGGGGGGGCGGACAGCCCCAGCATTTT.

This clone showed up just once. The rearrangement uses TRBV6-5 and TRBJ1-2; D may be TRBD1 (6 bases). V was shortened by 6 bases and J by 4 bases, with 18 bases between the two germline ends. There are 15 residues in the CDR3. CDR1 MNHEY and CDR2 SVGAGI come from the germline V gene. DNA of the CDR3: TGTGCCAGCAGACCCTTTGGGGGCAGGGCCTATGGCTACACCTTC. Residues: CASRPFGGRAYGYTF.

The J gene is TRBJ1-1, the V gene TRBV15, with D possibly matching TRBD1 (6 bases). The CDR3 runs 13 residues. The germline V and J ends were trimmed by 5 bases and 4 bases, with 11 bases remaining between them. Germline-derived CDR1 and CDR2 are LNHNV and YYDKDF (reference sequence). CDR3: CATSGHRATEAFF. For the CDR3, the DNA is TGTGCCACCAGCGGACACAGGGCCACTGAAGCTTTCTTT.

J is TRBJ1-2 and V is TRBV5-4, with 9 bases aligning to TRBD1. V lost 4 bases to trimming and J lost 5 bases; unmatched junction nucleotides: 9. The CDR3 is made up of 15 amino acids. Germline V CDR1 and CDR2: SGHNT, YYREEE (reference sequence). CDR3 coding DNA: TGTGCCAGCAGCCCGGGACAGGGAATTTGGTATGGCTACACCTTC. It yields the protein CASSPGQGIWYGYTF.

V and J are TRBV30 and TRBJ1-2; D is undetermined. The germline V gene has CDR1 GTSNPN and CDR2 SVGIG (reference sequence). V shed 2 bases and J shed 0 bases, with 10 bases lying between them. The CDR3 length is 14 residues. This chain's CDR3 is CAWSRQQTNYGYTF. As DNA, the CDR3 is TGTGCCTGGAGTAGGCAACAGACTAACTATGGCTACACCTTC. The full variable domain, in which reference TRBV30 and TRBJ1-2 provide the parts outside the CDR3, is SQTIHQWPATLVQPVGSPLSLECTVEGTSNPNLYWYRQAAGRGLQLLFYSVGIGQISSEVPQNLSASRPQDRQFILSSKKLLLSDSGFYLCAWSRQQTNYGYTFGSGTRLTVV.

This sequence joins TRBV2 and TRBJ2-5; 14 nucleotides agree with TRBD2. The CDR3 extends over 20 amino acids. The ends lost 7 bases at V and 1 base at J; junction bases unmatched: 17. Germline V lookup: CDR1 SNHLY, CDR2 FYNNEI. This CDR3 reads CASNPRPWTSGGRLQETQYF. The CDR3 DNA reads as TGTGCCAGCAATCCCCGACCTTGGACTAGCGGGGGGAGACTCCAAGAGACCCAGTACTTC.

This clone has a single count. The chain is built from TRBV9 and TRBJ1-4; 8 positions match TRBD1. This CDR3 is 16 amino acids long. CDR1 and CDR2 from the germline V gene are SGDLS and YYNGEE. The junction had 8 bases not matched to a gene; V was cut back by 0 bases and J by 7 bases. As DNA, the CDR3 is TGTGCCAGCAGCGTAGGTCCCACAGGGGGTGCTGAAAAACTGTTTTTT. Translating gives CASSVGPTGGAEKLFF.

The gene calls are TRBV2 and TRBJ2-5; perhaps TRBD1 as D (5 bases). The end of the DNA is better explained by TRBJ2-7, so the J call may be wrong. CDR3 length: 13 residues. Per the germline V gene, CDR1 is SNHLY and CDR2 is FYNNEI. CDR3 nucleotides: TGTGCCAGCAGTGACAGGGAATCCTACGAGCAGTACTTC. It specifies CASSDRESYEQYF.

This chain uses TRBV7-9 with TRBJ1-5; tentatively, D is TRBD1 (5 bases). The CDR3 totals 12 residues. Germline assignment: CDR1 SEHNR and CDR2 FQNEAQ (reference sequence). V lost 5 bases and J lost 9, with 11 bases in between. CDR3 bases: TGTGCCAGCAGCGGGGACTTTCTGCCCCAGCATTTT. Protein sequence: CASSGDFLPQHF.

This rearrangement joins TRBV29-1 to TRBJ1-1; 9 nucleotides match TRBD1. V gave up 0 bases and J gave up 4 bases; unmatched junction bases: 9. The CDR3 extends over 16 amino acids. Germline V gene lookup returns CDR1 SQVTM and CDR2 ANQGSEA. CDR3 region: CSVEDRQGGRSTEAFF. Here the CDR3 DNA reads TGCAGCGTTGAAGATCGACAGGGGGGGCGGAGCACTGAAGCTTTCTTT. The whole variable domain, filled in from reference TRBV29-1 and TRBJ1-1, reads SAVISQKPSRDICQRGTSLTIQCQVDSQVTMMFWYRQQPGQSLTLIATANQGSEATYESGFVIDKFPISRPNLTFSTLTVSNMSPEDSSIYLCSVEDRQGGRSTEAFFGQGTRLTVV.

J is TRBJ2-7 and V is TRBV27; TRBD2 aligns across 8 bases. The J segment lost 5 bases and the V segment lost 0 bases, leaving 6 bases of the junction unmatched. Per germline, CDR1 MNHEY and CDR2 SMNVEV (reference sequence). CDR3 length equals 15 residues. The CDR3 is CASSLSRGGSDEQYF. The CDR3 nucleotides are TGTGCCAGCAGTTTATCACGGGGGGGCAGCGACGAGCAGTACTTC.

The V and J genes are TRBV30 and TRBJ2-5; TRBD1 aligns across 7 bases. The CDR3 has 15 amino acids. CDR1 and CDR2 from the germline V gene are GTSNPN and SVGIG (reference sequence). V lost 1 base to trimming and J lost 5 bases; unmatched junction nucleotides: 10. CDR3 region: CAWSALDRAGETQYF. Written as DNA, the CDR3 is TGTGCCTGGAGTGCACTCGACAGGGCAGGGGAGACCCAGTACTTC.

This clone showed up just a few times. CDR3 sequence reads: CASSEWDRANYEQYF. In DNA form, the CDR3 reads TGTGCCAGCAGTGAATGGGACAGGGCCAACTACGAGCAGTACTTC. The genes are TRBV2 and TRBJ2-7; 9 positions agree with TRBD1. This CDR3 is 15 amino acids long. V gave up 2 bases and J gave up 3 bases; unmatched junction bases: 5. From germline, CDR1 is SNHLY and CDR2 FYNNEI.

J is TRBJ2-3 and V is TRBV5-1; 12 nucleotides agree with TRBD2. The V and J ends lost 0 bases and 2 bases, in that order; junction bases with no gene match: 7. CDR1 and CDR2 from the germline V gene are SGHRS and YFSETQ. This CDR3 has 18 residues. The CDR3 sequence is CASSLASGGGWVTDTQYF. The CDR3 nucleotides are TGCGCCAGCAGCTTGGCTAGCGGGGGGGGATGGGTCACAGATACGCAGTATTTT.

This chain links TRBV2 with TRBJ1-5; perhaps TRBD1 as D (5 bases). The V and J ends lost 5 bases and 4 bases respectively, with 18 bases between them. There are 16 residues in the CDR3. Germline values: CDR1 SNHLY, CDR2 FYNNEI. In nucleotides, the CDR3 is TGTGCCAGCAGTTTGTCGACAGACCCCCGGAATCAGCCCCAGCATTTT. Encoded protein: CASSLSTDPRNQPQHF.

The chain has TRBV11-2 and TRBJ1-3; a weak D match, TRBD1 (6 bases). The CDR3 is 17 amino acids. V dropped 6 bases and J dropped 0 bases, with 18 bases sitting between them. Germline CDR1 SGHAT, CDR2 FQNNGV. The CDR3 spells CASSKLGTGTSGNTIYF. The CDR3 DNA reads as TGTGCCAGCAGTAAACTAGGAACAGGGACCTCTGGAAACACCATATATTTT.

The rearrangement joins TRBV10-3 to TRBJ2-5; D is perhaps TRBD2 (5 bases). Germline V gene lookup returns CDR1 ENHRY and CDR2 SYGVKD. Between the trimmed V and J ends, which lost 2 bases and 5 bases, there was a span of 15 bases. CDR3 size: 15 residues. DNA of the CDR3: TGTGCCATCAGTGAGCCGGACTTATCGGGGGAGACCCAGTACTTC. It yields the protein CAISEPDLSGETQYF.

The chain carries TRBV10-3 and TRBJ2-1; D uncertain. From germline, CDR1 is ENHRY and CDR2 SYGVKD. Trimming stripped 3 bases from V and 6 bases from J, with 6 bases between. The length of the CDR3 is 12 residues. CDR3 region: CAISESSNEQFF. The CDR3 DNA follows: TGTGCCATCAGTGAATCGTCCAATGAGCAGTTCTTC.

This chain links TRBV4-1 with TRBJ1-2; D may be TRBD1 (6 bases). This CDR3 is 15 amino acids long. The V end was cut by 4 bases, the J end by 0 bases, with 12 bases between. Germline CDR1 MGHRA, CDR2 YSYEKL. In nucleotides, the CDR3 is TGCGCCAGCAGCCTACAGGGTGACACTAACTATGGCTACACCTTC. It yields the protein CASSLQGDTNYGYTF.

The chain links TRBV28 to TRBJ2-1; tentative D call: TRBD1 (6 bases). The CDR3 loop spans 14 amino acids. V was pared by 2 bases and J by 8 bases, with 13 bases between. The germline V gene encodes CDR1 MDHEN and CDR2 SYDVKM. Written as DNA, the CDR3 is TGTGCCAGCAGTTTAGTAGCAGGGGCTTATGAGCAGTTCTTC. This codes for CASSLVAGAYEQFF.

V usage is TRBV10-3 and J usage is TRBJ2-3; tentative D call: TRBD1 (6 bases). This CDR3 has 17 residues. V lost 3 bases and J lost 0, with 16 bases in between. Germline loops: CDR1 ENHRY, CDR2 SYGVKD. CDR3 sequence reads: CAISDLTQGPSTDTQYF. Here the CDR3 DNA reads TGTGCCATCAGTGACCTCACGCAGGGGCCTAGCACAGATACGCAGTATTTT.

This chain uses TRBV5-5 with TRBJ2-7, with TRBD1 as a possible D gene (5 bases). The V gene lost 4 bases and the J gene lost 3 bases, with 11 bases spanning the gap. This CDR3 has 13 amino acids. In germline, CDR1 is SGHKS, CDR2 YYEKEE (reference sequence). CDR3 protein: CASSLGQDYEQYF. CDR3 in DNA: TGTGCCAGCAGCCTAGGACAAGACTACGAGCAGTACTTC.

This chain links TRBV5-1 with TRBJ2-5; 9 nucleotides line up with TRBD1. CDR3 size: 15 residues. Germline V gene sequence: CDR1 SGHRS, CDR2 YFSETQ. Trimming cost V 0 bases and J 3 bases; bases outside gene matches: 3. The CDR3, as DNA: TGCGCCAGCAGCTTGGGGACAGGGGAAAAAGAGACCCAGTACTTC. Its translation is CASSLGTGEKETQYF. Based on the CDR3 plus reference TRBV5-1 and TRBJ2-5, the full variable domain is KAGVTQTPRYLIKTRGQQVTLSCSPISGHRSVSWYQQTPGQGLQFLFEYFSETQRNKGNFPGRFSGRQFSNSRSEMNVSTLELGDSALYLCASSLGTGEKETQYFGPGTRLLVL.

The DNA of the CDR3 is TGTGCCAGCAGCTCAGATTGGGGGCCTGGCACAGATACGCAGTATTTT. Its protein product is CASSSDWGPGTDTQYF. The chain has TRBV7-2 and TRBJ2-3; TRBD1 might be the D (6 bases). Per the germline V gene, CDR1 is SGHTA and CDR2 is FQGNSA. CDR3 length equals 16 residues. V was shortened by 4 bases and J by 1 base, with 15 bases between the two germline ends.

The chain has TRBV12-2 and TRBJ2-1; the DNA was not used to check the table's D call, TRBD2. TRBV12-2 is a pseudogene. This CDR3 spans 15 amino acids. CDR3 residues: CASRLESPGSNEQFF. The CDR3 bases are TGTGCAAGTCGCTTAGAGTCGCCCGGGAGTAATGAGCAGTTCTTC.

The chain has TRBV7-9 and TRBJ1-1; D is undetermined. This CDR3 has 10 amino acids. Germline-derived CDR1 and CDR2 are SEHNR and FQNEAQ (reference sequence). V was clipped by 5 bases and J by 10 bases, with 8 bases between them. CDR3 region: CASSLRGAFF. DNA for the CDR3: TGTGCCAGCAGCCTACGGGGAGCTTTCTTT.

The chain recombines TRBV29-1 with TRBJ2-2; 10 bases are a match to TRBD1. The CDR3 runs 13 residues. V was pared by 7 bases and J by 4 bases, with 3 bases of the junction left unmatched. Germline assignment: CDR1 SQVTM and CDR2 ANQGSEA. CDR3 amino acids: CSGGTGVTGELFF. DNA for the CDR3: TGCAGCGGCGGGACAGGGGTCACCGGGGAGCTGTTTTTT.

The V gene is TRBV28, the J gene TRBJ1-1; 8 bases map to TRBD1. V gave up 4 bases and J gave up 4 bases; unmatched junction bases: 5. Germline loops: CDR1 MDHEN, CDR2 SYDVKM. CDR3 length equals 14 residues. CDR3: CASSWGQVGTEAFF. DNA for the CDR3: TGTGCCAGCAGTTGGGGACAGGTTGGCACTGAAGCTTTCTTT.